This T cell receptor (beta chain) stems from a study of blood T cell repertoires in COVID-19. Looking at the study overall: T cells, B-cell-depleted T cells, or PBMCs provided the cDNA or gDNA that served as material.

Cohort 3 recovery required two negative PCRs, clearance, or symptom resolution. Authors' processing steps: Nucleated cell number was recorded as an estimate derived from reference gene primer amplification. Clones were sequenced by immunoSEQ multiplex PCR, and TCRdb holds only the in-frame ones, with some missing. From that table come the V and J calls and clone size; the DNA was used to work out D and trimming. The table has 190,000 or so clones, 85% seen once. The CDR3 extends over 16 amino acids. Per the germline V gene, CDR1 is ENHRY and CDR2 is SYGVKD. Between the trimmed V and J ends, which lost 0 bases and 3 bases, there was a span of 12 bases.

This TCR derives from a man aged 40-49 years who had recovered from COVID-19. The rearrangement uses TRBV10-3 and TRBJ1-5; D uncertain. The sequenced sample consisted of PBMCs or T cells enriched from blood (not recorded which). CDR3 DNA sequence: TGTGCCATCAGTGAGTCGAGGGCCGACTTCAATCAGCCCCAGCATTTT. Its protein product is CAISESRADFNQPQHF.